Below are 21 T cell receptor beta chains sequenced from a single sample in a study of early T cells in non-severe SARS-CoV-2 infection. TCRdb reanalysed the 5' RACE reads using MiXCR and keeps one entry per CDR3 protein. The table lists roughly 40,000 distinct CDR3 sequences, over 4% of them singletons, with 4.8% in the top ten. The material sequenced was whole blood. The receptors come from an adult who was a healthcare worker with PCR-confirmed SARS-CoV-2 infection or an uninfected control (not recorded which).

This clonotype was observed at least ten times. The chain joins TRBV18 to TRBJ2-3, with D uncertain. Germline values: CDR1 KGHSH, CDR2 LQKENI. Trimming removed 3 bases from V and 5 bases from J, with 9 bases in between. There are 13 residues in the CDR3. The CDR3 bases are TGTGCCAGCTCACCCGACGTCCTAGATACGCAGTATTTT. As protein: CASSPDVLDTQYF.

This clonotype was recorded many times. J is TRBJ2-7 and V is TRBV6-1, with D possibly TRBD2 on 5 matching bases. The CDR3 length is 15 residues. Looked up from germline, CDR1 is MNHNS and CDR2 is SASEGT. Between the trimmed V and J ends, which lost 1 base and 5 bases, there was a span of 15 bases. The CDR3 DNA sequence: TGTGCCAGCAGTGAAGATTCGGGGTCTAAGGACGAGCAGTACTTC. This sequence encodes CASSEDSGSKDEQYF.

This clonotype was picked up many times. CDR3 residues: CSAPLGGRGNEQFF. The CDR3 nucleotides read TGCAGTGCCCCGTTAGGGGGGAGGGGCAATGAGCAGTTCTTC. The J gene is TRBJ2-1, the V gene TRBV20-1; D is perhaps TRBD2 (7 bases). The CDR3 has 14 amino acids. Germline V gene lookup returns CDR1 DFQATT and CDR2 SNEGSKA (reference sequence). Trimming removed 6 bases from V and 6 bases from J, with 18 bases in between.

By frequency in the sample, this clonotype is medium-sized (0.01 to 0.1%). V is TRBV5-1 and J is TRBJ1-2, with D maybe TRBD1 (5 bases). CDR1 and CDR2 (germline): SGHRS, YFSETQ. The CDR3 length is 15 residues. V lost 1 base and J lost 1, with 11 bases in between. The CDR3 DNA reads TGCGCCAGCAGCTTGTCGCCGGACAATAACTATGGCTACACCTTC. Residues: CASSLSPDNNYGYTF.

This clonotype has at least ten counts. The chain joins TRBV27 to TRBJ2-1; D might be TRBD2 (6 bases). This CDR3 contains 12 residues. CDR1 is MNHEY and CDR2 is SMNVEV in the germline V gene (reference sequence). Trimming left V 5 bases short and J 12 bases short, with 14 bases between. DNA for the CDR3: TGTGCCAGCAGTCTCCGAATGGGGGGGCAGTTCTTC. Translating gives CASSLRMGGQFF.

The table lists this clonotype with a few counts. The V gene is TRBV19, the J gene TRBJ1-4; tentative D call: TRBD1 (6 bases). This CDR3 has 15 residues. The V gene lost 5 bases and the J gene lost 5 bases, with 15 bases spanning the gap. Per the germline V gene, CDR1 is LNHDA and CDR2 is SQIVND (reference sequence). CDR3 in amino acids: CASSPRTVGNEKLFF. Here the CDR3 DNA reads TGTGCCAGTAGTCCGCGGACAGTCGGCAATGAAAAACTGTTTTTT.

The chain is built from TRBV28 and TRBJ2-5; 10 bases align to TRBD2. Looked up from germline, CDR1 is MDHEN and CDR2 is SYDVKM. The CDR3 contains 15 residues. V dropped 6 bases and J dropped 5; count of bases not matched to a gene: 9. Here the CDR3 DNA reads TGTGCCAGCAGCTCCAGCGGGAGGGTAATCGAGACCCAGTACTTC. Translating it yields CASSSSGRVIETQYF.

This clonotype was counted between two and nine times. The chain carries TRBV4-3 and TRBJ2-7; TRBD1 is a possible D gene (5 bases). The CDR3 loop spans 16 amino acids. V lost 0 bases and J lost 7, with 19 bases in between. Germline V gene data show CDR1 as LGHNA and CDR2 as YSLEER. The CDR3: CASSQEDQQASGEQYF. CDR3 DNA: TGCGCCAGCAGCCAAGAGGATCAACAGGCCTCCGGGGAGCAGTACTTC.

Many counts were recorded for this clonotype. V is TRBV11-3 and J is TRBJ2-2, with D tentatively TRBD2 (5 bases). V lost 5 bases and J lost 4, with 14 bases in between. CDR1 and CDR2 (germline): SGHNT, YENEEA. The CDR3 consists of 15 residues. The CDR3 loop is CASSPGGQGTGELFF. The CDR3 DNA follows: TGTGCCAGCAGCCCCGGCGGGCAAGGCACCGGGGAGCTGTTTTTT.

This clonotype was counted only a few times. This chain connects TRBV3-1 to TRBJ2-5; 14 bases map to TRBD2. CDR3 length: 18 residues. Germline V lookup: CDR1 LGHDT, CDR2 YNNKEL (reference sequence). J lost 5 bases, V lost 1 base, and 9 bases had no gene match. This CDR3 reads CASSQGLAGGPMMETQYF. DNA for the CDR3: TGTGCCAGCAGCCAAGGACTAGCGGGAGGGCCTATGATGGAGACCCAGTACTTC.

This chain joins TRBV24-1 and TRBJ1-5, with no clear D. Germline CDR1 reads KGHDR; CDR2 reads SFDVKD. The CDR3 length is 16 residues. The V and J ends lost 3 bases and 4 bases respectively, with 15 bases between them. In nucleotides, the CDR3 is TGTGCCACCAGTGATCCACACGGAGAAGGGAATCAGCCCCAGCATTTT. Amino acid sequence: CATSDPHGEGNQPQHF.

This clonotype was picked up a small number of times. The chain employs TRBV7-8 and TRBJ1-1, with D tentatively TRBD1 (5 bases). CDR3 length: 14 residues. The V gene's germline CDR1 is SGHVS and CDR2 FQNEAQ. V lost 1 base and J lost 9, with 15 bases in between. CDR3 sequence: CASSLVMGGSKAFF. The CDR3, as DNA: TGTGCCAGCAGCTTAGTCATGGGGGGTTCGAAAGCTTTCTTT.

This clonotype was detected many times. This chain uses TRBV20-1 with TRBJ2-3, with 8 bases fitting TRBD2. The CDR3 consists of 15 residues. With V trimmed by 3 bases and J by 3 bases, 8 bases remained unmatched. CDR1 DFQATT and CDR2 SNEGSKA come from the germline V gene (reference sequence). The CDR3 reads CSASGEAGVTDTQYF. In DNA, the CDR3 is TGCAGTGCTAGTGGGGAAGCGGGGGTGACAGATACGCAGTATTTT.

This clonotype was observed at least ten times. This rearrangement joins TRBV30 to TRBJ2-3; 10 nucleotides agree with TRBD2. The CDR3 is 14 residues long. V shed 5 bases and J 6 bases; nucleotides not matched to a gene: 8. Germline-derived CDR1 and CDR2 are GTSNPN and SVGIG (reference sequence). For the CDR3, the DNA is TGTGCCTGGGCCCTAGCGGGAGAGGTTGATACGCAGTATTTT. As protein: CAWALAGEVDTQYF. Drawing the rest from reference TRBV30 and TRBJ2-3, the complete variable domain is SQTIHQWPATLVQPVGSPLSLECTVEGTSNPNLYWYRQAAGRGLQLLFYSVGIGQISSEVPQNLSASRPQDRQFILSSKKLLLSDSGFYLCAWALAGEVDTQYFGPGTRLTVL.

This clonotype occurred many times. V is TRBV7-9 and J is TRBJ2-2; D not certain. The CDR3 has 14 residues. The ends were cut back, 5 bases at V and 3 bases at J, with 10 bases in the middle. The germline CDR1 and CDR2 sequences are SEHNR and FQNEAQ (reference sequence). CDR3 sequence (DNA): TGTGCCAGCAGCCCGACGGTTTACACCGGGGAGCTGTTTTTT. This sequence encodes CASSPTVYTGELFF.

This chain uses TRBV4-3 with TRBJ2-2, with D unclear. V was shortened by 1 base and J by 7 bases, with 4 bases between the two germline ends. The germline V gene encodes CDR1 LGHNA and CDR2 YSLEER. The CDR3 consists of 12 residues. The DNA of the CDR3 is TGCGCCAGCAGCCAAGGGCGCGGGGAGCTGTTTTTT. Translated, it gives CASSQGRGELFF.

On this clonotype itself: A much more abundant neighbour one base away suggests this may be a read error. The rearrangement joins TRBV20-1 to TRBJ2-5; no definite D call. Per the germline V gene, CDR1 is DFQATT and CDR2 is SNEGSKA (reference sequence). This CDR3 is built from 11 residues. The CDR3 is CSARGEETKYF. CDR3 DNA sequence: TGCAGTGCTAGAGGAGAAGAGACCAAGTACTTC.

This clonotype was seen at least ten times. The chain has TRBV10-1 and TRBJ2-1; D uncertain. This CDR3 region has 15 residues. The ends were cut back, 5 bases at V and 0 bases at J, with 11 bases in the middle. Per the germline V gene, CDR1 is WNHNN and CDR2 is SYGVQD (reference sequence). CDR3: CASSPGELSYNEQFF. Written as DNA, the CDR3 is TGCGCCAGCAGTCCTGGTGAGCTCTCCTACAATGAGCAGTTCTTC.

The V and J genes are TRBV30 and TRBJ1-2, with no clear D. From germline, CDR1 is GTSNPN and CDR2 SVGIG (reference sequence). This CDR3 region has 15 residues. Trimming removed 3 bases from V and 4 bases from J, with 18 bases in between. The CDR3 nucleotides read TGTGCCTGGAGCGGCAAAGTACACGGACGCTATGGCTACACCTTC. Protein sequence: CAWSGKVHGRYGYTF.

The V gene is TRBV9, the J gene TRBJ2-1; the match to TRBD2 covers 11 bases. In germline, CDR1 is SGDLS, CDR2 YYNGEE. The CDR3 spans 16 residues. V trimming: 7 bases; J trimming: 0 bases; junction bases outside the gene matches: 6. The CDR3 DNA sequence: TGTGCCAGCGCCGGGACTAGCGGCCGCTCCTACAATGAGCAGTTCTTC. Its protein product is CASAGTSGRSYNEQFF.

This clonotype was counted ten times or more. CDR3 in amino acids: CASSVDRRPPPPYYGYTF. The CDR3 DNA reads as TGTGCCAGCAGCGTAGATAGAAGGCCCCCTCCTCCCTACTATGGCTACACCTTC. The rearrangement joins TRBV9 to TRBJ1-2; D unresolved. From germline, CDR1 is SGDLS and CDR2 YYNGEE. Deletions cut 0 bases from V and 3 bases from J, with 21 bases between. The CDR3 runs 18 residues.